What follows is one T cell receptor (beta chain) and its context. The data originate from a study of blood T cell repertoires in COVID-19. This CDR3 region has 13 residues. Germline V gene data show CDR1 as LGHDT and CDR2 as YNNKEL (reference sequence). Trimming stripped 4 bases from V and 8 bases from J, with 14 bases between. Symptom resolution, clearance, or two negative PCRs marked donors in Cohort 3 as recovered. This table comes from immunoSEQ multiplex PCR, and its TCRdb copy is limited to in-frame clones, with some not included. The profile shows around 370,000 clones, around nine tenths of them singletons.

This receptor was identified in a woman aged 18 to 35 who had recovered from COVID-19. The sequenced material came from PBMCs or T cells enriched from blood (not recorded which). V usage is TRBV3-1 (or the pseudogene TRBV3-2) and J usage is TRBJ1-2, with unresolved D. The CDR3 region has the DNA TGTGCCAGCAGCCCTGAAATGAGGAACGGCTACACCTTC. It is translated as CASSPEMRNGYTF.